The 2 T cell receptor beta chains below come from one sample, sequenced in a study of regulatory T cells in long-lasting Graves disease (dated by TCRdb to about 2021). The library was obtained by multiplex PCR. Sequencing was performed on an Illumina HiSeq 4000. iRepertoire HTBI primers and Arm-PCR amplification of CDR3 regions were used to construct TCR beta libraries. The public reads were reanalyzed by TCRdb: fastp trimming at Q25, MiXCR alignment, in-frame beta chains only. All rows with the same CDR3 protein become a single entry with the most common DNA and genes. For this sample the table gives some 410,000 distinct CDR3 sequences, of which roughly 15% were detected only once. The ten largest clonotypes hold about 10% of the sample. Reading the label with the study, this specimen's time point is: newly diagnosed GD, antithyroid drugs for less than 3 months. RNA was extracted from PBMCs in TRIzol for both TCR sequencing and RNA sequencing.

These same data were also listed under a study on T cells in Graves' hyperthyroidism and ophthalmopathy.

The specimen comprised peripheral blood mononuclear cells (PBMCs), sampled at new diagnosis, from a patient treated with antithyroid drugs. Source of these receptors: a woman in her 30s with Graves disease. Donor details come from another sample of the same person, matched by shared clones.

This clonotype was recorded at least ten times. The chain combines TRBV6-2 or TRBV6-3 with TRBJ1-4; D gene uncertain. Per germline, CDR1 MNHEY and CDR2 SVGEGT. The CDR3 covers 12 residues. Deletions cut 2 bases from V and 8 bases from J, with 6 bases between. The chain's CDR3 is CASSYGGEKLFF. For the CDR3, the DNA is TGTGCCAGCAGTTACGGTGGGGAAAAACTGTTTTTT.

This clonotype was observed a few times. The chain combines TRBV9 with TRBJ2-7; perhaps D is TRBD1 or TRBD2 (5 bases each). Germline CDR1 SGDLS, CDR2 YYNGEE. V was trimmed by 6 bases and J by 2 bases, leaving 12 bases between them. This CDR3 contains 13 residues. The CDR3 region has the DNA TGTGCCAGCAATCGGGGCGAGGCCTACGAGCAGTACTTC. It codes for CASNRGEAYEQYF.